This T cell receptor (beta chain) was sequenced for a study of T cell changes during pregnancy in multiple sclerosis. CDR1 is MGHRA and CDR2 is YSYEKL in the germline V gene. J gave up 4 bases and V 4 bases, and 7 bases lay outside the gene matches. The CDR3 runs 15 residues. The table came from immunoSEQ multiplex PCR; TCRdb's copy has only in-frame clones and leaves some out. The table records some 37,000 clones, over 80% of them present only once. The chain combines TRBV4-1 with TRBJ1-1; 9 bases are a match to TRBD1. The sample taken for sequencing was PBMCs (not recorded whether the cells were cultured). This receptor was identified in a female donor with multiple sclerosis, enrolled in a pregnancy study. The CDR3 loop reads CASSPGDRGGTEAFF. CDR3 sequence (DNA): TGCGCCAGCAGCCCAGGAGACAGGGGGGGCACTGAAGCTTTCTTT.